This T cell receptor beta chain was captured by sequencing in a study of CD8+CD57+ T cells in acquired aplastic anemia. Background on the study: CD4+ and CD8+ cells, once sorted, gave DNA averaging about 3.4 ug. Study-wide points: About 30 CD8+ CDR3 sequences occurred in both the patients and the controls.

The CDR3 is 15 residues long. CDR1 and CDR2 from the germline V gene are DFQATT and SNEGSKA (reference sequence). V was clipped by 6 bases and J by 2 bases, with 20 bases between them. Genomic DNA, serving as template, underwent TCR beta VDJ and CDR3 profiling. TCRdb re-called the reads with MiXCR, one entry per CDR3 protein. The data show hundreds of thousands of distinct CDR3 sequences, with 45% to 50% seen just once and over 7.5% held by the top ten. CD8+CD57+ cell expansion, shown by flow cytometry, had occurred in the patients selected for sequencing. Sampling of blood occurred while the patients had still received no therapy. In its sample, this clonotype was seen many times. What it recognizes is unknown.

V gene TRBV20-1 combines with J gene TRBJ2-7; D not resolved. The clonotype originates from a human donor with aplastic anemia. The source material was sorted CD4+, CD8+, or CD8+CD57+ T cells (not recorded which) from PBMCs. The DNA of the CDR3 is TGCAGTGCCGAACGACTTCTTACTACTACCTACGAGCAGTACTTC. Its translation is CSAERLLTTTYEQYF.